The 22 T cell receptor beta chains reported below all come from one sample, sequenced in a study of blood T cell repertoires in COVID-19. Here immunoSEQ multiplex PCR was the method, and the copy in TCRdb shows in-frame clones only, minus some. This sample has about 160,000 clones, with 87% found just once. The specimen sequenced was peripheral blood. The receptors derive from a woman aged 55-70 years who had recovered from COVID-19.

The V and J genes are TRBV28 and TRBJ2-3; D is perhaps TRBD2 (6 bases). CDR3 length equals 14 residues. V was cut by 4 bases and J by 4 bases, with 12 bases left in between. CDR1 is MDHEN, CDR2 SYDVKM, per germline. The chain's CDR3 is CASSSLGGADTQYF. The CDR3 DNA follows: TGTGCCAGCAGTTCCCTGGGAGGCGCAGATACGCAGTATTTT.

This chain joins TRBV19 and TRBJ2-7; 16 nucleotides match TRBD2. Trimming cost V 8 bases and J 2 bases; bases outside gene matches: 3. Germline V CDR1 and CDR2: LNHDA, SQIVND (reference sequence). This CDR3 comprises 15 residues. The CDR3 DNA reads TGTGCCAGTCAAGGGACTAGCGGGGGGGCCTACGAGCAGTACTTC. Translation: CASQGTSGGAYEQYF.

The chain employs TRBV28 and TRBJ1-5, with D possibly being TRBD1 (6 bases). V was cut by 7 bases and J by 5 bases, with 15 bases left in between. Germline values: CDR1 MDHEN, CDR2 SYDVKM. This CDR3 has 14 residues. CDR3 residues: CASKKGGGYQPQHF. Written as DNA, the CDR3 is TGTGCCAGCAAAAAGGGGGGAGGGTATCAGCCCCAGCATTTT.

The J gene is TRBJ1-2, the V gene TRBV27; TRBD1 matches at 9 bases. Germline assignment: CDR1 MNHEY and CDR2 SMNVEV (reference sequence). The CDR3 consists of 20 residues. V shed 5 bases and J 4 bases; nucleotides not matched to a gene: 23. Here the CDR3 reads CASSPIHDRDRDAHSYGYTF. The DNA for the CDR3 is TGTGCCAGCAGTCCGATACACGACCGGGACAGGGACGCCCACTCCTATGGCTACACCTTC.

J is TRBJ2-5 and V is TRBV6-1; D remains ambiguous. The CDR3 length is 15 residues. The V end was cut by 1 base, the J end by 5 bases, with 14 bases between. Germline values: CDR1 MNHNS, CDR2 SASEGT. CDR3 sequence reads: CASSEVLALGETQYF. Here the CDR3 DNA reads TGTGCCAGCAGTGAAGTACTCGCCCTCGGGGAGACCCAGTACTTC.

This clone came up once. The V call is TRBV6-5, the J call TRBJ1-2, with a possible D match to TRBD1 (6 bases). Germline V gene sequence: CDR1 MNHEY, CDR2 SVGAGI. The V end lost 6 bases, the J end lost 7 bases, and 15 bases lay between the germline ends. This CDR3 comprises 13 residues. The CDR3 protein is CASRTGSGGGYTF. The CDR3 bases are TGTGCCAGCAGGACAGGATCGGGTGGTGGCTACACCTTC.

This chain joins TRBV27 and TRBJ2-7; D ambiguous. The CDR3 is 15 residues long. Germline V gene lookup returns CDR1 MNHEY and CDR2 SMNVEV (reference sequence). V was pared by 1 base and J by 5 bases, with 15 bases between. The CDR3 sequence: CASSLFGPPLNEQYF. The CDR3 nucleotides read TGTGCCAGCAGTTTATTTGGGCCTCCCCTTAACGAGCAGTACTTC.

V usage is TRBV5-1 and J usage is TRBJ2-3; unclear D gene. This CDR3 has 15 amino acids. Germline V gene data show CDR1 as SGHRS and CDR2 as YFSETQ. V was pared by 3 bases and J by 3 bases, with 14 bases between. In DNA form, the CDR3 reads TGCGCCAGCAGCTCCGAGCCTGAGTCTACAGATACGCAGTATTTT. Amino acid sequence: CASSSEPESTDTQYF.

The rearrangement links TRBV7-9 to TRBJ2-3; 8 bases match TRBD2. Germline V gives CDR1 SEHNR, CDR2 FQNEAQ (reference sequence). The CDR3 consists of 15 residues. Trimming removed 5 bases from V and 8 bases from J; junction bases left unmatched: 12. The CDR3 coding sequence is TGTGCCAGCAGCCTGGCTAGCGGGCAAGGTGGTACGCAGTATTTT. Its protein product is CASSLASGQGGTQYF.

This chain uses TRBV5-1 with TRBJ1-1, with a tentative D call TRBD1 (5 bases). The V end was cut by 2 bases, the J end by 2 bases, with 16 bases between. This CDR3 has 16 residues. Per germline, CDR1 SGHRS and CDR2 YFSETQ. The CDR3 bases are TGCGCCAGCAGCTTACAGGCTAGAGTGGGAAACACTGAAGCTTTCTTT. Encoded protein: CASSLQARVGNTEAFF.

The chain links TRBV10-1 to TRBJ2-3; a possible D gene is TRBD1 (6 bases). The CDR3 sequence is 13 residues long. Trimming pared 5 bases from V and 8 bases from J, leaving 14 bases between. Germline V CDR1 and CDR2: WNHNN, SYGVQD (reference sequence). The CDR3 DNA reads TGCGCCAGCAGTTCCGGGCCCAGGGGTACGCAGTATTTT. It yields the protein CASSSGPRGTQYF.

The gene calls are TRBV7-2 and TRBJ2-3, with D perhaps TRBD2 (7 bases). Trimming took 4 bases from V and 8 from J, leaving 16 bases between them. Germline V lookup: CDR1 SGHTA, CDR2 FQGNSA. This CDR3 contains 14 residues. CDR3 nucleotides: TGTGCCAGCAGCTGGGGAGGGGCCAGGGGTACGCAGTATTTT. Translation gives CASSWGGARGTQYF.

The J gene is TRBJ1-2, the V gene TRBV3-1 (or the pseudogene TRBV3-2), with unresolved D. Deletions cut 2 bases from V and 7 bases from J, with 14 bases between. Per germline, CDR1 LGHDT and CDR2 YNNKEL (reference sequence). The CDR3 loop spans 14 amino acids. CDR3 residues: CASSQKAGLGGYTF. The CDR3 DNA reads TGTGCCAGCAGCCAAAAAGCAGGCCTGGGTGGCTACACCTTC.

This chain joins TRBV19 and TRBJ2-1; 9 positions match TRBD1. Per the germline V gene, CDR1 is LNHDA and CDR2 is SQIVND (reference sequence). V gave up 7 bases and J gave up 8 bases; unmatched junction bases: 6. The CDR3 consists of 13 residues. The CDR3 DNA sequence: TGTGCCAGTAACCTACAGGGGGCGTATGAGCAGTTCTTC. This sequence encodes CASNLQGAYEQFF.

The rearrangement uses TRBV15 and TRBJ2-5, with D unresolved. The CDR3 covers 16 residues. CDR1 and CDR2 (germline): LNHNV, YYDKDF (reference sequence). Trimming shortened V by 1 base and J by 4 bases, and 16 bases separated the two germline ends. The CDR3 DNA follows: TGTGCCACCAGCAGAGGAGGAAAAGAGAGGCGAGAGACCCAGTACTTC. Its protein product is CATSRGGKERRETQYF.

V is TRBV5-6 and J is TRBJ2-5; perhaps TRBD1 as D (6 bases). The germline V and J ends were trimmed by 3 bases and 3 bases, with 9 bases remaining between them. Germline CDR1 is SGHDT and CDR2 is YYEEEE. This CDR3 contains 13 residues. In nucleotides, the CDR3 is TGTGCCAGCAGCTCAGACAGGAAAGAGACCCAGTACTTC. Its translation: CASSSDRKETQYF.

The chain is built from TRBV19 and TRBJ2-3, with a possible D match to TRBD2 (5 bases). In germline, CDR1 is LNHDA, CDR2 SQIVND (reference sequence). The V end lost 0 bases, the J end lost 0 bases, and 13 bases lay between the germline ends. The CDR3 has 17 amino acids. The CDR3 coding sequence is TGTGCCAGTAGTATAGATGGAGGCGGGCCAAGCACAGATACGCAGTATTTT. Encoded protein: CASSIDGGGPSTDTQYF.

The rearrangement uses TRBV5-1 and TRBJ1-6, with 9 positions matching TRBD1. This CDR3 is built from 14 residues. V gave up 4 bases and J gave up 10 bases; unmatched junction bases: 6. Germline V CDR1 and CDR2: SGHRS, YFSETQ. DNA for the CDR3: TGCGCCAGCAGCGAGACAGGGGGAGGGTCACCCCTCCACTTT. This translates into CASSETGGGSPLHF.

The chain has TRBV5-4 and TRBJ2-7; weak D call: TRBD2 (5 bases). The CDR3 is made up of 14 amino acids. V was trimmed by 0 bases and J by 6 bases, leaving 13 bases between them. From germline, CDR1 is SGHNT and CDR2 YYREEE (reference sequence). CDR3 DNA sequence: TGTGCCAGCAGCTTGGGAGGGAAGTCTTCCGAGCAGTACTTC. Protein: CASSLGGKSSEQYF.

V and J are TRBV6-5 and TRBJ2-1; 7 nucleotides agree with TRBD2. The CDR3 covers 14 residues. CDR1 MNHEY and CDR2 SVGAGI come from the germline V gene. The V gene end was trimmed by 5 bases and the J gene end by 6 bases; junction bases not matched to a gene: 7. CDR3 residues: CASSRQLASNEQFF. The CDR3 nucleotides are TGTGCCAGCAGTCGCCAACTAGCGAGCAATGAGCAGTTCTTC.

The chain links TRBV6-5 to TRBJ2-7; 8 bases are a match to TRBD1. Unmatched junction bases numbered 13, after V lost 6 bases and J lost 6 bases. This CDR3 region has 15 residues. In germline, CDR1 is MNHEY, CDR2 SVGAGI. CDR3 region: CASRGPTGGLREQYF. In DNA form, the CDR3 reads TGTGCCAGCAGAGGCCCAACAGGGGGGTTACGCGAGCAGTACTTC.

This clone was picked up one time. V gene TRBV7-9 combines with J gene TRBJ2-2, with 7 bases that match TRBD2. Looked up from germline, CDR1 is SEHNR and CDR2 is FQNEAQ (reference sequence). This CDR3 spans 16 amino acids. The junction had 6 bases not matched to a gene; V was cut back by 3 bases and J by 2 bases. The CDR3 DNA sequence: TGTGCCAGCAGCTTCCCGGGGGGTCAAAACACCGGGGAGCTGTTTTTT. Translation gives CASSFPGGQNTGELFF.